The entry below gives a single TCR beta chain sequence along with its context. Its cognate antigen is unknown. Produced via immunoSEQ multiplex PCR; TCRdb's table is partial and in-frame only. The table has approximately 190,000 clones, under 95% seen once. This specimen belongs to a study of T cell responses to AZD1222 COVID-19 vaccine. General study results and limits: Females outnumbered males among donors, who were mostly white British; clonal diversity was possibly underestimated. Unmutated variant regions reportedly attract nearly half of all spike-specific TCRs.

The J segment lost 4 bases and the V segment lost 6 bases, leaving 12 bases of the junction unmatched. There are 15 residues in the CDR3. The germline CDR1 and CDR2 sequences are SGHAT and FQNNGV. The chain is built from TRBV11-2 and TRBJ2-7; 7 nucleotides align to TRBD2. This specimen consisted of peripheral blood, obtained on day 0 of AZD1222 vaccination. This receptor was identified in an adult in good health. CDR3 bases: TGTGCCAGCAGTTCCGCGGGAGCCCCGGATTACGAGCAGTACTTC. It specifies CASSSAGAPDYEQYF.